The 30 T cell receptor beta chains presented below share a single source sample, sequenced in a study of CD8+CD57+ T cells in acquired aplastic anemia. CDR3 and TCR beta VDJ profiling relied on genomic DNA as the template. TCRdb re-called the reads through MiXCR, storing one row per CDR3 protein. Seen here are 250,000 to 300,000 distinct CDR3 sequences, approximately 57% observed once, and the top ten hold 7% to 9%. The sample taken for sequencing was sorted CD4+, CD8+, or CD8+CD57+ T cells (not recorded which) from PBMCs. These receptors originate from a human donor with severe aplastic anemia or a healthy control (not recorded which).

This chain connects TRBV24-1 to TRBJ1-3; 8 bases fit TRBD1. CDR1 KGHDR and CDR2 SFDVKD come from the germline V gene. CDR3 length: 14 amino acids. J gave up 8 bases and V 3 bases, and 5 bases lay outside the gene matches. The CDR3 reads CATSDPGTGHTIYF. Here the CDR3 DNA reads TGTGCCACCAGTGATCCCGGGACAGGACACACCATATATTTT.

The chain uses TRBV2 and TRBJ2-3; D not resolved. The V and J ends lost 1 base and 0 bases respectively, with 8 bases between them. The CDR3 length is 15 residues. Germline CDR1 and CDR2: SNHLY and FYNNEI. DNA of the CDR3: TGTGCCAGCAGTGAAGGTCTAACTAGCACAGATACGCAGTATTTT. Residues: CASSEGLTSTDTQYF. The whole variable domain, remainder taken from reference TRBV2 and TRBJ2-3, is EPEVTQTPSHQVTQMGQEVILRCVPISNHLYFYWYRQILGQKVEFLVSFYNNEISEKSEIFDDQFSVERPDGSNFTLKIRSTKLEDSAMYFCASSEGLTSTDTQYFGPGTRLTVL.

V gene TRBV7-2 combines with J gene TRBJ2-2; D ambiguous. Between the trimmed V and J ends, which lost 3 bases and 6 bases, there was a span of 11 bases. The CDR3 has 14 residues. Germline-derived CDR1 and CDR2 are SGHTA and FQGNSA. This CDR3 is CASSLNRLAGELFF. The CDR3 nucleotides are TGTGCCAGCAGCTTGAATAGGTTGGCCGGGGAGCTGTTTTTT.

The V gene is TRBV2, the J gene TRBJ2-7; tentatively, D is TRBD1 (5 bases). Trimming pared 5 bases from V and 4 bases from J, leaving 15 bases between. The CDR3 sequence is 14 residues long. The germline V gene has CDR1 SNHLY and CDR2 FYNNEI. CDR3 protein: CASSRQIKGYEQYF. The DNA of the CDR3 is TGTGCCAGCAGTCGACAGATAAAAGGATACGAGCAGTACTTC. The full variable domain, rest sourced from reference TRBV2 and TRBJ2-7, is EPEVTQTPSHQVTQMGQEVILRCVPISNHLYFYWYRQILGQKVEFLVSFYNNEISEKSEIFDDQFSVERPDGSNFTLKIRSTKLEDSAMYFCASSRQIKGYEQYFGPGTRLTVT.

There are a few counts of this clonotype. This chain links TRBV24-1 with TRBJ2-3; 9 nucleotides match TRBD1. The germline V gene encodes CDR1 KGHDR and CDR2 SFDVKD. Losses at the gene ends were 4 bases for V and 3 bases for J; bases not matched to a gene: 4. The CDR3 is 15 amino acids. In nucleotides, the CDR3 is TGTGCCACCAGTGAAGCGGGACAGGGTACAGATACGCAGTATTTT. This encodes CATSEAGQGTDTQYF.

The chain carries TRBV9 and TRBJ2-1; 13 nucleotides agree with TRBD2. Losses at the gene ends were 4 bases for V and 8 bases for J; bases not matched to a gene: 6. CDR1 and CDR2 (germline): SGDLS, YYNGEE. This CDR3 is 15 amino acids long. This CDR3 is CASSLGLAGVHEQFF. The CDR3 DNA reads TGTGCCAGCAGCCTTGGACTAGCGGGAGTCCATGAGCAGTTCTTC.

This chain joins TRBV7-9 and TRBJ2-3; 7 positions agree with TRBD1. CDR3 length equals 16 residues. CDR1 is SEHNR, CDR2 FQNEAQ, per germline (reference sequence). V was clipped by 1 base and J by 0 bases; unmatched bases: 4. In DNA, the CDR3 is TGTGCCAGCAGCTTAGGACGACAGGGAAGCACAGATACGCAGTATTTT. Amino acids: CASSLGRQGSTDTQYF.

This clonotype was seen a handful of times. In DNA form, the CDR3 reads TGTGCCAGCAGTGAAGTCGGTTCTAACTATGGCTACACCTTC. It is translated as CASSEVGSNYGYTF. This chain joins TRBV2 and TRBJ1-2; no firm D call. The germline gives CDR1 SNHLY, CDR2 FYNNEI. Between the trimmed V and J ends, which lost 1 base and 0 bases, there was a span of 6 bases. The CDR3 totals 14 residues.

The chain combines TRBV19 with TRBJ2-3, with 7 bases matching TRBD1. J gave up 2 bases and V 9 bases, and 8 bases lay outside the gene matches. This CDR3 region has 14 residues. Germline V gene lookup returns CDR1 LNHDA and CDR2 SQIVND (reference sequence). The DNA of the CDR3 is TGTGCCAGCAACCCGGGACAGAACACAGATACGCAGTATTTT. It codes for CASNPGQNTDTQYF.

This clonotype has a count of ten or more. The chain uses TRBV18 and TRBJ1-6; no reliable D call. This CDR3 has 13 amino acids. Trimming stripped 6 bases from V and 10 bases from J, with 13 bases between. Germline V gives CDR1 KGHSH, CDR2 LQKENI. CDR3 nucleotides: TGTGCCAGCTCCCAAAAGGTGGGATCACCCCTCCACTTT. Protein product: CASSQKVGSPLHF.

This clonotype showed up many times. This chain uses TRBV7-8 with TRBJ2-3, with 10 bases aligning to TRBD1. CDR3 size: 17 residues. Trimming cost V 1 base and J 4 bases; bases outside gene matches: 8. Germline V gene data show CDR1 as SGHVS and CDR2 as FQNEAQ. The CDR3 DNA is TGTGCCAGCAGCTTAGGGCCGGGACAGGGGTGGCCAGATACGCAGTATTTT. As protein: CASSLGPGQGWPDTQYF.

A note on this clonotype: A read error is possible here, since a much larger clone lies one base away. The V call is TRBV5-1, the J call TRBJ1-1; 7 bases align to TRBD1. Germline V gives CDR1 SGHRS, CDR2 YFSETQ. The CDR3 is made up of 14 amino acids. The CDR3 coding sequence is TGCGCCAGCAGTTTAACAGGGGTCGGGACTGGAGCTTTCTTT. This codes for CASSLTGVGTGAFF.

This CDR3 reads CSARVTESSPLHF. CDR3 coding DNA: TGCAGTGCTAGAGTAACCGAAAGTTCACCCCTCCACTTT. The chain is built from TRBV20-1 and TRBJ1-6; no reliable D call. CDR1 and CDR2 (germline): DFQATT, SNEGSKA (reference sequence). The V end lost 1 base, the J end lost 9 bases, and 10 bases lay between the germline ends. There are 13 residues in the CDR3.

This clonotype was found many times. The genes are TRBV6-1 and TRBJ2-1; TRBD2 is a possible D gene (7 bases). The germline V and J ends were trimmed by 11 bases and 6 bases, with 20 bases remaining between them. This CDR3 contains 14 residues. Germline-derived CDR1 and CDR2 are MNHNS and SASEGT. The CDR3 loop is CAACFRGASNEQFF. Written as DNA, the CDR3 is TGTGCCGCCTGTTTTCGGGGGGCCTCCAATGAGCAGTTCTTC.

The chain combines TRBV2 with TRBJ2-5; a weak D match, TRBD2 (5 bases). Germline CDR1 is SNHLY and CDR2 is FYNNEI. Trimming took 2 bases from V and 4 from J, leaving 14 bases between them. The CDR3 consists of 15 residues. The CDR3, as DNA: TGTGCCAGCAGTGAATCGCCGCTAGCCCGAGAGACCCAGTACTTC. Translating it yields CASSESPLARETQYF. Drawing the rest from reference TRBV2 and TRBJ2-5, the complete variable domain is EPEVTQTPSHQVTQMGQEVILRCVPISNHLYFYWYRQILGQKVEFLVSFYNNEISEKSEIFDDQFSVERPDGSNFTLKIRSTKLEDSAMYFCASSESPLARETQYFGPGTRLLVL.

Many counts were recorded for this clonotype. The gene calls are TRBV11-2 and TRBJ1-5; 7 bases are shared with TRBD1. Per the germline V gene, CDR1 is SGHAT and CDR2 is FQNNGV. V lost 4 bases and J lost 5; bases outside the gene matches: 8. The CDR3 loop spans 15 amino acids. In DNA, the CDR3 is TGTGCCAGCAGCTCCGGCCGGGACAGTTATCAGCCCCAGCATTTT. It encodes CASSSGRDSYQPQHF.

Worth noting for this clonotype: One end of the junction fails to match germline, which may point to a read error. The rearrangement links TRBV29-1 to TRBJ2-1; D is unclear. The germline CDR1 and CDR2 sequences are SQVTM and ANQGSEA. The CDR3 runs 11 residues. The CDR3 coding sequence is TGCAGCGTTGAAAAGTACAATGAGCAGCTCTTC. Translating gives CSVEKYNEQLF.

V gene TRBV10-2 combines with J gene TRBJ2-5; D gene uncertain. The germline V and J ends were trimmed by 11 bases and 5 bases, with 6 bases remaining between them. CDR1 and CDR2 from the germline V gene are WSHSY and SAAADI. The CDR3 totals 9 residues. The CDR3 nucleotides read TGCGCCGCCGGGGAGACCCAGTACTTC. It yields the protein CAAGETQYF.

This clonotype was detected ten times or more. V usage is TRBV19 and J usage is TRBJ2-1; 8 nucleotides align to TRBD2. CDR3 length equals 14 residues. V shed 5 bases, J shed 8 bases, and the junction held 8 bases outside the gene matches. From germline, CDR1 is LNHDA and CDR2 SQIVND (reference sequence). CDR3 nucleotides: TGTGCCAGTAGTTCCCGGGGGGGCCCGGATGAGCAGTTCTTC. As protein: CASSSRGGPDEQFF.

V usage is TRBV14 and J usage is TRBJ2-7; 9 bases agree with TRBD2. CDR3 length equals 14 residues. The V gene end was trimmed by 1 base and the J gene end by 6 bases; junction bases not matched to a gene: 4. The germline V gene has CDR1 SGHDN and CDR2 FVKESK. The CDR3 loop is CASSQVLAGSEQYF. The DNA for the CDR3 is TGTGCCAGCAGCCAAGTCCTAGCGGGATCCGAGCAGTACTTC.

This clonotype was observed a handful of times. The chain joins TRBV29-1 to TRBJ1-6, with 9 bases identical to TRBD1. The V gene end was trimmed by 5 bases and the J gene end by 7 bases; junction bases not matched to a gene: 6. The CDR3 has 14 residues. From germline, CDR1 is SQVTM and CDR2 ANQGSEA. The CDR3 sequence is CSVSGQGRNSPLHF. The CDR3 DNA reads as TGCAGCGTTTCTGGACAGGGGCGGAATTCACCCCTCCACTTT.

The genes are TRBV5-1 and TRBJ1-2; possibly TRBD1 for D (6 bases). V gave up 0 bases and J gave up 3 bases, with 18 bases separating them. The germline V gene encodes CDR1 SGHRS and CDR2 YFSETQ. The CDR3 spans 17 residues. The CDR3 DNA reads as TGCGCCAGCAGCTTGGCACAGGGTGGTCGGTTGGACTATGGCTACACCTTC. This codes for CASSLAQGGRLDYGYTF.

This clonotype was recorded many times. The CDR3 DNA is TGTGCCAGCAGCTTAAGGGGAGGTAGCGGGGACTACAATGAGCAGTTCTTC. The encoded protein is CASSLRGGSGDYNEQFF. V gene TRBV7-3 combines with J gene TRBJ2-1; 8 nucleotides line up with TRBD2. Germline CDR1 and CDR2: SGHTA and FQGTGA. V trimming: 1 base; J trimming: 3 bases; junction bases outside the gene matches: 8. CDR3 size: 17 residues.

The gene calls are TRBV20-1 and TRBJ1-6, with 10 bases that match TRBD1. The germline CDR1 and CDR2 sequences are DFQATT and SNEGSKA (reference sequence). The CDR3 is 14 residues long. J was trimmed by 9 bases and V by 3 bases; bases with no gene match: 5. Written as DNA, the CDR3 is TGCAGTGCTAGGGGGGACAGGGGTACTTCACCCCTCCACTTT. It yields the protein CSARGDRGTSPLHF.

About this clonotype itself: A single base separates this from a much larger clone, so it may be a read error. CDR3 in DNA: TGTGCCAGCAGACATGACAGGGGGCTCGCTCAAGAGACCCGGTACTTC. Translation: CASRHDRGLAQETRYF. The rearrangement joins TRBV6-5 to TRBJ2-5, with 10 bases lining up with TRBD1. Germline values: CDR1 MNHEY, CDR2 SVGAGI. The CDR3 covers 16 residues.

The V and J genes are TRBV7-9 and TRBJ2-3, with unresolved D. This CDR3 has 13 amino acids. Deletions cut 3 bases from V and 5 bases from J, with 9 bases between. CDR1 is SEHNR and CDR2 is FQNEAQ in the germline V gene (reference sequence). The CDR3 nucleotides read TGTGCCAGCAGCTTGTCCGCCGGAGATACGCAGTATTTT. As protein: CASSLSAGDTQYF. Together with reference TRBV7-9 and TRBJ2-3, the CDR3 gives the full variable domain: DTGVSQNPRHKITKRGQNVTFRCDPISEHNRLYWYRQTLGQGPEFLTYFQNEAQLEKSRLLSDRFSAERPKGSFSTLEIQRTEQGDSAMYLCASSLSAGDTQYFGPGTRLTVL.

A word on this clonotype: A much bigger clone sits one base away, suggesting this may be a read error. V and J are TRBV6-1 and TRBJ2-3; D tentatively reads TRBD1 or TRBD2 (5 bases each). There are 14 residues in the CDR3. Trimming took 4 bases from V and 1 from J, leaving 9 bases between them. CDR1 and CDR2 from the germline V gene are MNHNS and SASEGT. CDR3 protein: CASSGGVCTDTQYF. DNA for the CDR3: TGTGCCAGCAGTGGAGGGGTATGCACAGATACGCAGTATTTT.

Details on this clonotype: One junction end does not reproduce the germline sequence, and a read error may be involved. This rearrangement joins TRBV9 to TRBJ2-3; 8 bases map to TRBD1. The CDR3 extends over 15 amino acids. Germline V gives CDR1 SGDLS, CDR2 YYNGEE. CDR3 in DNA: TGCGCCAGCAGAGGCCAGGGGGCCGTAATAGATACGCAGTATTTT. It yields the protein CASRGQGAVIDTQYF.

The J gene is TRBJ2-7, the V gene TRBV25-1, with 10 bases identical to TRBD1. The germline gives CDR1 MGHDK, CDR2 SYGVNS. The CDR3 is 13 amino acids. CDR3: CAYRQGAAYEQYF. In DNA form, the CDR3 reads TGTGCTTATAGACAGGGGGCAGCCTACGAGCAGTACTTC.

V and J are TRBV5-1 and TRBJ1-6, with 8 bases lining up with TRBD1. The CDR3 spans 15 residues. The germline CDR1 and CDR2 sequences are SGHRS and YFSETQ. V gave up 3 bases and J gave up 7 bases; unmatched junction bases: 6. CDR3 DNA sequence: TGCGCCAGCAGCTGGGGGACAGGCACCAATTCACCCCTCCACTTT. Translation: CASSWGTGTNSPLHF.